A selection of T cell receptor beta chains follows, all from one sample in a study of T cell responses to AZD1222 COVID-19 vaccine. Clones were sequenced by immunoSEQ multiplex PCR, and TCRdb holds only the in-frame ones, with some missing. This table holds 150,000 to 200,000 clones, just over 85% found once. Sequencing used peripheral blood, obtained 28 days after the second AZD1222 dose. The receptors were gathered from an adult who received the AZD1222 COVID-19 vaccine. Both conserved end residues are part of each CDR3. The order of the fields is D gene, clone size, V gene, J gene, CDR3 DNA, CDR3 protein. A D gene is named only where the DNA matches it firmly. Clone size is shown for a subset of rows, as once, few, many or a class of expanded clone.

>NA|NA|TRBV5-1|TRBJ2-1
TGCGCCAGCAGCTTGGCAGGGCAAGAGCAGTTCTTC
CASSLAGQEQFF
>NA|NA|TRBV28|TRBJ2-7
TGTGCCAGCAGTTTAGGACGCTACGAGCAGTACTTC
CASSLGRYEQYF
>NA|NA|TRBV6-2/TRBV6-3|TRBJ1-5
TGTGCCAGCAGTTACCCCACCGTTGCCAGGGTGAATCAGCCCCAGCATTTT
CASSYPTVARVNQPQHF
>TRBD1|few|TRBV6-5|TRBJ1-5
TGTGCCAGCAGTTGGGATCAGGGGGCCAATCAGCCCCAGCATTTT
CASSWDQGANQPQHF
>NA|NA|TRBV20-1|TRBJ2-3
TGCAGTGCTATTGAGGGTTACACAGATACGCAGTATTTT
CSAIEGYTDTQYF
>TRBD2|NA|TRBV4-1|TRBJ2-2
TGCGCCAGCAGCCGCGCCTCTTCGAGCGGGGCGAACACCGGGGAGCTGTTTTTT
CASSRASSSGANTGELFF
>NA|NA|TRBV19|TRBJ1-5
TGTGCCAGTAGTTTCTTCGGCGGAAATAGCAATCAGCCCCAGCATTTT
CASSFFGGNSNQPQHF
>TRBD1|NA|TRBV29-1|TRBJ1-3
TGCAGCGTTGGTGACAGGGCATATGGAAACACCATATATTTT
CSVGDRAYGNTIYF
>NA|NA|TRBV3-1/TRBV3-2|TRBJ2-2
TGTGCCAGCAGCCAAGATCGCCGGGCCTCGAAGACAGGGGAGCTGTTTTTT
CASSQDRRASKTGELFF
>NA|NA|TRBV7-2|TRBJ2-7
TGTGCCAGCAGCAAGGGACGGGACTACGAGCAGTACTTC
CASSKGRDYEQYF
>NA|NA|TRBV2|TRBJ2-7
TGTGCCAGCAGGGACCTGACGGGGCTTATCTACGAGCAGTACTTC
CASRDLTGLIYEQYF
>TRBD2|NA|TRBV20-1|TRBJ2-7
TGCAGTGCTAGTAGGGACTATGCCGACGAGCAGTACTTC
CSASRDYADEQYF
>NA|NA|TRBV4-2|TRBJ2-3
TGTGCCAGCAGCCAAGCGGCAGATACGCAGTATTTT
CASSQAADTQYF
>TRBD1|NA|TRBV7-2|TRBJ1-1
TGTGCCAGCAGCTTAAAGTCTATGGGACAGGGTGAAGCTTTCTTT
CASSLKSMGQGEAFF
>TRBD1|NA|TRBV27|TRBJ1-1
TGTGCCACCAGACCTTACAGGGGTCAAAGGAACACTGAAGCTTTCTTT
CATRPYRGQRNTEAFF
>NA|NA|TRBV7-7|TRBJ2-2
TGTGCCAGCAGCTTAGGGGCCCCTAGGACCGGGGAGCTGTTTTTT
CASSLGAPRTGELFF
>TRBD1|once|TRBV6-5|TRBJ2-7
TGTGCCAGCAGAGTCGGGACAGGGATTTGGTACGAGCAGTACTTC
CASRVGTGIWYEQYF
>NA|NA|TRBV6-5|TRBJ2-4
TGTGCCAGCAGTTTAGGACGGCGAATGGAAAACATTCAGTACTTC
CASSLGRRMENIQYF
>NA|NA|TRBV4-1|TRBJ2-1
TGCGCCAGCAGCGCTGTGGGGCCGCCCTACAATGAGCAGTTCTTC
CASSAVGPPYNEQFF
>NA|NA|TRBV6-2/TRBV6-3|TRBJ2-7
TGTGCCAGCAGTTACTACCGAGTCACCTACGAGCAGTACTTC
CASSYYRVTYEQYF
>TRBD1|NA|TRBV20-1|TRBJ1-4
TGCAGTGCTAGTCGGGACAGGGCAAATGAAAAACTGTTTTTT
CSASRDRANEKLFF
>TRBD1|NA|TRBV6-5|TRBJ2-1
TGTGCCAGCACAGGGGGCCATGAGCAGTTCTTC
CASTGGHEQFF
>NA|NA|TRBV6-2/TRBV6-3|TRBJ2-6
TGTGCCAGCAGCGGGGTGGTCTCTGGGGCCAACGTCCTGACTTTC
CASSGVVSGANVLTF
>NA|NA|TRBV19|TRBJ2-7
TGTGCCAGTAGTATAGATCGAACAGAGCAGTACTTC
CASSIDRTEQYF
>TRBD1|once|TRBV7-3|TRBJ1-2
TGTGCCAGCAGCGCAGGCCCCAGGGGGCACGAAAGAGAAGGCTACACCTTC
CASSAGPRGHEREGYTF
>TRBD1|NA|TRBV29-1|TRBJ2-3
TGCAGCGTTATTTCCGGGACAGTCTCAGCAGATACGCAGTATTTT
CSVISGTVSADTQYF
>NA|NA|TRBV5-1|TRBJ2-2
TGCGCCAGCAGCGCAGACAGTTCTCCCGGGGAGCTGTTTTTT
CASSADSSPGELFF
>NA|NA|TRBV7-7|TRBJ2-3
TGTGCTAGCAGCTTTGGACAGAGCACAGATACGCAGTATTTT
CASSFGQSTDTQYF